Below are 20 T cell receptor beta chains sequenced from a single sample in a study of human T cells and chemical hapten exposure. TCRdb reprocessed the RACE reads with MiXCR, giving one entry per CDR3 protein. The sample consists of under 70,000 distinct CDR3 sequences, approximately 11% of them appearing once. As for time point: pre-sensitization, week 0. The treatment denotes: therapeutic diphenylcyclopropenone sensitization with weekly scalp DPC. Specimen: whole blood, collected in connection with sensitization to the hapten diphenylcyclopropenone (DPC). Every receptor here comes from a woman in her forties with alopecia areata. Some clones in this sample may be carry-over from other donors' samples.

As for this clonotype: A much bigger clone sits one base away, suggesting this may be a read error. V gene TRBV6-5 combines with J gene TRBJ1-1, with a possible D match to TRBD1 (5 bases). CDR1 MNHEY and CDR2 SVGAGI come from the germline V gene. V was shortened by 5 bases and J by 0 bases, with 10 bases between the two germline ends. CDR3 length equals 14 residues. The CDR3 sequence: CASSPGVLNTEAFF. CDR3 bases: TGTGCCAGCAGTCCGGGGGTTCTGAACACTGAAGCTTTCTTT.

This chain connects TRBV7-2 to TRBJ2-7; 9 bases are a match to TRBD1. Germline assignment: CDR1 SGHTA and CDR2 FQGNSA. CDR3 size: 13 residues. Unmatched junction bases numbered 6, after V lost 5 bases and J lost 7 bases. In DNA, the CDR3 is TGTGCCAGCAGCGGGGACAGGGCGGGTGAGCAGTACTTC. Residues: CASSGDRAGEQYF.

This clonotype was observed many times. The V gene is TRBV29-1, the J gene TRBJ1-1; D gene uncertain. In germline, CDR1 is SQVTM, CDR2 ANQGSEA. V was trimmed by 6 bases and J by 1 base, leaving 15 bases between them. The CDR3 runs 14 residues. CDR3 sequence: CSVPEGVSNTEAFF. In nucleotides, the CDR3 is TGCAGCGTGCCCGAGGGAGTATCGAACACTGAAGCTTTCTTT. Complete variable domain (other parts from reference TRBV29-1 and TRBJ1-1): SAVISQKPSRDICQRGTSLTIQCQVDSQVTMMFWYRQQPGQSLTLIATANQGSEATYESGFVIDKFPISRPNLTFSTLTVSNMSPEDSSIYLCSVPEGVSNTEAFFGQGTRLTVV.

The genes are TRBV4-2 and TRBJ2-1, with D possibly TRBD2 on 5 matching bases. The CDR3 length is 17 residues. The V and J ends lost 3 bases and 3 bases respectively, with 18 bases between them. The germline CDR1 and CDR2 sequences are LGHNA and YNFKEQ. DNA for the CDR3: TGTGCCAGCAGCCACCAAAGCTCGGGCGGGCTCTACAATGAGCAGTTCTTC. As protein: CASSHQSSGGLYNEQFF.

This clonotype was detected ten times or more. The chain links TRBV19 to TRBJ2-7; D is unresolved. CDR1 and CDR2 (germline): LNHDA, SQIVND (reference sequence). Trimming took 7 bases from V and 0 from J, leaving 16 bases between them. The CDR3 covers 15 residues. CDR3 sequence: CASIPRRDFSYEQYF. CDR3 coding DNA: TGTGCCAGTATCCCTCGGAGAGACTTCTCCTACGAGCAGTACTTC. The whole variable domain, remainder taken from reference TRBV19 and TRBJ2-7, is DGGITQSPKYLFRKEGQNVTLSCEQNLNHDAMYWYRQDPGQGLRLIYYSQIVNDFQKGDIAEGYSVSREKKESFPLTVTSAQKNPTAFYLCASIPRRDFSYEQYFGPGTRLTVT.

This clonotype was counted between two and nine times. The rearrangement links TRBV12-3 or TRBV12-4 to TRBJ2-7; 8 bases line up with TRBD2. Unmatched junction bases numbered 5, after V lost 6 bases and J lost 7 bases. The CDR3 is 12 amino acids. The CDR3 nucleotides read TGTGCCAGCAGCCGCGGGAGGAATGAGCAGTACTTC. Protein: CASSRGRNEQYF.

This clonotype was seen a few times. This chain connects TRBV3-1 to TRBJ2-1, with D hard to call. Germline CDR1 is LGHDT and CDR2 is YNNKEL (reference sequence). The CDR3 covers 17 residues. Trimming cost V 6 bases and J 0 bases, with 18 bases left between them. The CDR3 protein is CASRAHNGLSSYNEQFF. DNA of the CDR3: TGTGCCAGCAGGGCTCACAACGGTCTCAGCTCCTACAATGAGCAGTTCTTC.

The chain has TRBV28 and TRBJ2-2, with a tentative D call TRBD2 (7 bases). Germline values: CDR1 MDHEN, CDR2 SYDVKM. The CDR3 spans 14 residues. Trimming left V 8 bases short and J 0 bases short, with 10 bases between. The CDR3 nucleotides are TGTGCCAGCCGGGGGGCCGCGAACACCGGGGAGCTGTTTTTT. Amino acids: CASRGAANTGELFF.

The CDR3 spells CSVEDLGRPTEAFF. CDR3 nucleotide sequence: TGCAGCGTTGAAGATTTAGGGAGACCCACTGAAGCTTTCTTT. The chain links TRBV29-1 to TRBJ1-1, with unresolved D. The CDR3 is made up of 14 amino acids. CDR1 is SQVTM and CDR2 is ANQGSEA in the germline V gene. V was clipped by 0 bases and J by 4 bases, with 12 bases between them.

There are a few counts of this clonotype. This chain uses TRBV29-1 with TRBJ2-3; no firm D call. V lost 8 bases and J 6 bases, leaving 12 bases between the germline ends. Germline V gives CDR1 SQVTM, CDR2 ANQGSEA. This CDR3 is 11 amino acids long. CDR3 bases: TGCAGCCCCAGGTTCAGGGATACGCAGTATTTT. Amino acid sequence: CSPRFRDTQYF.

This clonotype was seen a handful of times. The chain has TRBV5-1 and TRBJ2-1; 7 bases map to TRBD2. CDR1 SGHRS and CDR2 YFSETQ come from the germline V gene. The trim removed 5 bases at V and 5 bases at J, leaving 4 bases unmatched. This CDR3 region has 13 residues. CDR3 sequence reads: CASSWGGNNEQFF. The CDR3 DNA follows: TGCGCCAGCAGTTGGGGGGGTAACAATGAGCAGTTCTTC.

The chain couples TRBV7-2 to TRBJ2-1; D perhaps matches TRBD2 (6 bases). Germline CDR1 is SGHTA and CDR2 is FQGNSA. Trimming took 6 bases from V and 10 from J, leaving 25 bases between them. The CDR3 length is 16 residues. For the CDR3, the DNA is TGTGCCAGCAGGGTTGGGGCGAGCGGGTCGCTCGGGGAGCAGTTCTTC. It codes for CASRVGASGSLGEQFF.

This clonotype appeared many times. The rearrangement uses TRBV7-9 and TRBJ1-6, with 8 nucleotides matching TRBD1. CDR1 and CDR2 from the germline V gene are SEHNR and FQNEAQ (reference sequence). Losses at the gene ends were 5 bases for V and 9 bases for J; bases not matched to a gene: 6. The CDR3 covers 14 residues. CDR3 sequence: CASSARQGISPLHF. The CDR3 DNA follows: TGTGCCAGCAGCGCCCGACAGGGGATTTCACCCCTCCACTTT.

This clonotype was picked up a small number of times. This chain uses TRBV27 with TRBJ2-7; 7 positions match TRBD1. CDR1 is MNHEY and CDR2 is SMNVEV in the germline V gene (reference sequence). This CDR3 has 19 amino acids. V gave up 1 base and J gave up 3 bases; unmatched junction bases: 18. The CDR3 DNA reads TGTGCCAGCAGTTTATTGCCGGACAGGTCAAAATGGGGGATCTACGAGCAGTACTTC. It translates to CASSLLPDRSKWGIYEQYF.

About this clonotype itself: A much larger clone is a single base away; this may be a read error. The V gene is TRBV14, the J gene TRBJ2-7; TRBD1 agrees at 8 bases. V was pared by 3 bases and J by 2 bases, with 3 bases of the junction left unmatched. The germline V gene has CDR1 SGHDN and CDR2 FVKESK. This CDR3 contains 14 residues. The CDR3 nucleotides are TGTGCCAGCAGCCACACAGGGGGGACCTACGAGCAGTACTTC. It encodes CASSHTGGTYEQYF.

This clonotype appeared many times. The chain carries TRBV28 and TRBJ1-1; D gene uncertain. There are 13 residues in the CDR3. The ends were cut back, 2 bases at V and 3 bases at J, with 7 bases in the middle. The V gene's germline CDR1 is MDHEN and CDR2 SYDVKM. CDR3 sequence reads: CASSLSGDTEAFF. The CDR3 DNA sequence: TGTGCCAGCAGTTTAAGTGGAGACACTGAAGCTTTCTTT. Drawing the rest from reference TRBV28 and TRBJ1-1, the complete variable domain is DVKVTQSSRYLVKRTGEKVFLECVQDMDHENMFWYRQDPGLGLRLIYFSYDVKMKEKGDIPEGYSVSREKKERFSLILESASTNQTSMYLCASSLSGDTEAFFGQGTRLTVV.

This clonotype has a count of ten or more. The CDR3 loop is CASSFGSYNEQFF. CDR3 in DNA: TGTGCCAGCAGCTTTGGCAGCTACAATGAGCAGTTCTTC. The chain links TRBV11-2 to TRBJ2-1, with D hard to call. Germline V gene sequence: CDR1 SGHAT, CDR2 FQNNGV. The CDR3 has 13 residues. The V gene lost 3 bases and the J gene lost 3 bases, with 6 bases spanning the gap.

The gene calls are TRBV4-3 and TRBJ2-3, with unresolved D. The length of the CDR3 is 13 residues. The V end lost 2 bases, the J end lost 5 bases, and 8 bases lay between the germline ends. Germline assignment: CDR1 LGHNA and CDR2 YSLEER. The DNA for the CDR3 is TGCGCCAGCAGCCAATATGCAGGAGATACGCAGTATTTT. Amino acid sequence: CASSQYAGDTQYF.

This clonotype was seen more than once but under ten times. V and J are TRBV11-2 and TRBJ2-7; 12 nucleotides line up with TRBD1. The ends lost 7 bases at V and 7 bases at J; junction bases unmatched: 23. Per the germline V gene, CDR1 is SGHAT and CDR2 is FQNNGV. CDR3 length equals 19 residues. The CDR3 DNA reads TGTGCCAGCACCCAGACAGGCGGGACAGGGGGCTCTCCGAAGGGGGAGCAGTACTTC. As protein: CASTQTGGTGGSPKGEQYF.

The gene calls are TRBV30 and TRBJ1-5, with D perhaps matching TRBD1 (6 bases). Germline CDR1 GTSNPN, CDR2 SVGIG (reference sequence). This CDR3 region has 12 residues. The ends were cut back, 5 bases at V and 7 bases at J, with 12 bases in the middle. This CDR3 is CAWGQSRQPQHF. The DNA for the CDR3 is TGTGCCTGGGGACAGAGTCGACAGCCCCAGCATTTT. Together with reference TRBV30 and TRBJ1-5, the CDR3 gives the full variable domain: SQTIHQWPATLVQPVGSPLSLECTVEGTSNPNLYWYRQAAGRGLQLLFYSVGIGQISSEVPQNLSASRPQDRQFILSSKKLLLSDSGFYLCAWGQSRQPQHFGDGTRLSIL.